These 12 T cell receptor beta chains share one sample of origin, sequenced in a study of shared clonotypes between healthy human individuals. This table comes from immunoSEQ multiplex PCR, and its TCRdb copy is limited to in-frame clones, with some not included. This table has just over 2,000,000 clones, 85% to 95% appearing once. The source material was naive CD4+ T cells sorted from blood. Sample subset: CD45RA+ positively selected. The receptors here all came from a man between 18 and 35 years old in good health.

In DNA form, the CDR3 reads TGCAGTGCCCGGACACGCTACGAGCAGTACTTC. The encoded protein is CSARTRYEQYF. The chain employs TRBV20-1 and TRBJ2-7; D is possibly TRBD1 (5 bases). Trimming took off 6 bases at V and 3 bases at J, with 9 bases between the two ends. Germline V CDR1 and CDR2: DFQATT, SNEGSKA (reference sequence). The CDR3 runs 11 residues.

The V call is TRBV10-3, the J call TRBJ2-3; D perhaps matches TRBD2 (6 bases). In germline, CDR1 is ENHRY, CDR2 SYGVKD. The CDR3 runs 18 residues. V lost 4 bases, J lost 2 bases, and 22 bases lay in between. CDR3 sequence reads: CAISASEGTPGATDTQYF. In DNA, the CDR3 is TGTGCCATCAGTGCATCAGAGGGGACTCCCGGGGCCACAGATACGCAGTATTTT.

Points on this clone: The junction and the germline gene differ at one end; a read error may be behind it. This chain connects TRBV7-7 to TRBJ2-1; 7 bases align to TRBD1. From germline, CDR1 is SSHAT and CDR2 FNYEAQ (reference sequence). This CDR3 is built from 14 residues. CDR3 DNA: TGTGCTAGCAGCTTAGGTCAGGGGGAGAATGAGCAGTTCTTC. This encodes CASSLGQGENEQFF.

This chain links TRBV5-4 with TRBJ2-5; TRBD2 might be the D (6 bases). Germline loops: CDR1 SGHNT, CDR2 YYREEE (reference sequence). This CDR3 is 16 amino acids long. Trimming took 0 bases from V and 4 from J, leaving 16 bases between them. As DNA, the CDR3 is TGTGCCAGCAGCTTGGGGAGGGCTAGCGTCACAGAGACCCAGTACTTC. Translating it yields CASSLGRASVTETQYF.

This chain connects TRBV7-2 to TRBJ2-5; no reliable D call. The CDR3 totals 12 residues. Germline V lookup: CDR1 SGHTA, CDR2 FQGNSA. V was trimmed by 3 bases and J by 4 bases, leaving 6 bases between them. The CDR3 here is CASSFGPETQYF. For the CDR3, the DNA is TGTGCCAGCAGCTTCGGTCCAGAGACCCAGTACTTC.

A single count supports this clone. This chain connects TRBV10-3 to TRBJ2-7; perhaps TRBD2 as D (6 bases). This CDR3 contains 16 residues. Germline CDR1 is ENHRY and CDR2 is SYGVKD. V was pared by 3 bases and J by 0 bases, with 15 bases between. The DNA of the CDR3 is TGTGCCATCAGTGACTGGGGCGGGATGAGCTCCTACGAGCAGTACTTC. It yields the protein CAISDWGGMSSYEQYF.

Here the CDR3 reads CASSYTATQWTDTQYF. The CDR3 bases are TGTGCCAGCAGTTACACGGCCACGCAATGGACAGATACGCAGTATTTT. The chain uses TRBV6-5 and TRBJ2-3; D gene uncertain. Germline-derived CDR1 and CDR2 are MNHEY and SVGAGI. The CDR3 covers 16 residues. Trimming took off 2 bases at V and 3 bases at J, with 15 bases between the two ends.

About this clone itself: Other nucleotide sequences from this sample produce the same CDR3. V is TRBV4-1 and J is TRBJ1-2, with D possibly TRBD1 on 5 matching bases. V was clipped by 0 bases and J by 1 base, with 6 bases between them. Per the germline V gene, CDR1 is MGHRA and CDR2 is YSYEKL. This CDR3 spans 14 amino acids. CDR3: CASSQDRGNYGYTF. DNA of the CDR3: TGCGCCAGCAGCCAAGATAGGGGTAACTATGGCTACACCTTC.

V usage is TRBV12-5 and J usage is TRBJ2-2, with 8 bases lining up with TRBD1. The CDR3 consists of 16 residues. Germline V CDR1 and CDR2: LGHNT, FRNRAP. V dropped 0 bases and J dropped 6; count of bases not matched to a gene: 6. The CDR3 DNA sequence: TGTGCTAGTGGTTTGGTACTCCCAGGGGGCTCCGGGGAGCTGTTTTTT. Translation: CASGLVLPGGSGELFF.

On this clone itself: A much larger clone lies a single base off, so this may be a read error. This sequence joins TRBV4-1 and TRBJ1-4; D unresolved. The CDR3 is 16 amino acids. The germline gives CDR1 MGHRA, CDR2 YSYEKL. The CDR3: CPSSQGGSATNEKLFF. The CDR3 coding sequence is TGCCCCAGCAGCCAAGGAGGCAGTGCAACTAATGAAAAACTGTTTTTT.

V usage is TRBV28 and J usage is TRBJ2-1; 8 bases map to TRBD2. This CDR3 spans 14 amino acids. Germline loops: CDR1 MDHEN, CDR2 SYDVKM. Losses at the gene ends were 11 bases for V and 2 bases for J; bases not matched to a gene: 8. In DNA, the CDR3 is TGTGCCTCAAAGCGGGGGTTTGCCTACAATGAGCAGTTCTTC. Residues: CASKRGFAYNEQFF.

The chain recombines TRBV6-5 with TRBJ2-7, with D possibly matching TRBD2 (7 bases). V dropped 5 bases and J dropped 2 bases, with 16 bases sitting between them. CDR1 is MNHEY, CDR2 SVGAGI, per germline. This CDR3 has 15 amino acids. The CDR3 DNA reads as TGTGCCAGCAGTCCCGCGGGGAGGGGGACCTACGAGCAGTACTTC. Its protein is CASSPAGRGTYEQYF.